What follows are 23 T cell receptor beta chains derived from one specimen sequenced in a study of beta chain features in type 1 diabetes. The authors reverse transcribed all of the isolated RNA, so sequencing captured expressed TCRB transcripts. Using immunoSEQ multiplex PCR, the repertoire was profiled, and TCRdb retains in-frame clones only, with some absent. The profile shows hundreds of thousands of clones, around 15% of them singletons. Sequenced sample: naive CD4+ T cells from blood. The receptors derive from a young man in good health.

This clone was seen only a few times. This sequence joins TRBV27 and TRBJ1-5; D not resolved. The CDR3 loop spans 15 amino acids. The germline gives CDR1 MNHEY, CDR2 SMNVEV (reference sequence). The V gene lost 4 bases and the J gene lost 2 bases, with 12 bases spanning the gap. CDR3 DNA: TGTGCCAGCAGTTCGACGCTTAGGCGCAATCAGCCCCAGCATTTT. Translating it yields CASSSTLRRNQPQHF.

This clone was seen a few times. V and J are TRBV7-2 and TRBJ1-2, with 7 bases identical to TRBD1. The V segment lost 2 bases and the J segment 3 bases; nucleotides outside the gene matches: 3. This CDR3 region has 14 residues. Germline V gene lookup returns CDR1 SGHTA and CDR2 FQGNSA. The CDR3 loop reads CASSLRDSDYGYTF. The CDR3 DNA reads as TGTGCCAGCAGCTTACGGGACAGTGACTATGGCTACACCTTC.

This clone was counted only a few times. The chain has TRBV30 and TRBJ2-3; weak D call: TRBD2 (7 bases). Per germline, CDR1 GTSNPN and CDR2 SVGIG (reference sequence). Trimming left V 2 bases short and J 2 bases short, with 14 bases between. The CDR3 sequence is 15 residues long. CDR3 in DNA: TGTGCCTGGAGTTCGGGGGGCAGTGACACAGATACGCAGTATTTT. It is translated as CAWSSGGSDTDTQYF. The full variable domain, with the rest looked up from reference TRBV30 and TRBJ2-3, is SQTIHQWPATLVQPVGSPLSLECTVEGTSNPNLYWYRQAAGRGLQLLFYSVGIGQISSEVPQNLSASRPQDRQFILSSKKLLLSDSGFYLCAWSSGGSDTDTQYFGPGTRLTVL.

This chain links TRBV6-5 with TRBJ2-5, with D unresolved. There are 11 residues in the CDR3. The germline V gene encodes CDR1 MNHEY and CDR2 SVGAGI. The V end was cut by 4 bases, the J end by 5 bases, with 5 bases between. The CDR3 region is CASSSRETQYF. The CDR3 DNA reads TGTGCCAGCAGTTCCCGGGAGACCCAGTACTTC.

The chain joins TRBV9 to TRBJ2-5; 8 bases fit TRBD1. This CDR3 has 15 residues. CDR1 is SGDLS, CDR2 YYNGEE, per germline. After removal of 2 bases from V and 5 bases from J, the junction contained 8 bases not matched to a gene. The CDR3: CASSVATGAWETQYF. In DNA form, the CDR3 reads TGTGCCAGCAGCGTTGCGACAGGGGCTTGGGAGACCCAGTACTTC.

The chain carries TRBV4-3 and TRBJ2-1; D gene uncertain. Per the germline V gene, CDR1 is LGHNA and CDR2 is YSLEER. The germline V and J ends were trimmed by 2 bases and 3 bases, with 8 bases remaining between them. This CDR3 is built from 14 residues. CDR3: CASSQRASYNEQFF. The CDR3 region has the DNA TGCGCCAGCAGCCAAAGGGCCAGCTACAATGAGCAGTTCTTC.

This clone showed up just a few times. The chain employs TRBV28 and TRBJ2-1, with unresolved D. The V end lost 5 bases, the J end lost 12 bases, and 8 bases lay between the germline ends. Germline V gene data show CDR1 as MDHEN and CDR2 as SYDVKM. The CDR3 runs to 10 residues. The CDR3 reads CASSGSGQFF. The CDR3 DNA sequence: TGTGCCAGCAGTGGATCTGGGCAGTTCTTC.

The chain combines TRBV18 with TRBJ2-1, with a weak D call TRBD2 (6 bases). The length of the CDR3 is 18 residues. Germline CDR1 reads KGHSH; CDR2 reads LQKENI. V was pared by 0 bases and J by 0 bases, with 15 bases between. The CDR3 loop reads CASSPPLVRGSSYNEQFF. As DNA, the CDR3 is TGTGCCAGCTCACCACCGTTGGTCCGGGGGAGCTCCTACAATGAGCAGTTCTTC.

This rearrangement joins TRBV6-1 to TRBJ2-2; 12 bases map to TRBD2. The V segment lost 4 bases and the J segment 5 bases; nucleotides outside the gene matches: 5. The CDR3 spans 16 residues. CDR1 is MNHNS and CDR2 is SASEGT in the germline V gene. As DNA, the CDR3 is TGTGCCAGCAGTGGGCGGACTAGCGGGGTTACCGGGGAGCTGTTTTTT. As protein: CASSGRTSGVTGELFF.

This clone appeared a few times. This chain connects TRBV7-7 to TRBJ2-7; 12 nucleotides line up with TRBD2. This CDR3 has 13 amino acids. CDR1 and CDR2 (germline): SSHAT, FNYEAQ (reference sequence). The CDR3: CASPTSGGVEQYF. DNA for the CDR3: TGTGCTAGCCCGACTAGCGGGGGTGTAGAGCAGTACTTC.

This clone was found a few times. V usage is TRBV7-6 and J usage is TRBJ1-5, with D hard to call. V was pared by 6 bases and J by 7 bases, with 13 bases between. There are 13 residues in the CDR3. The germline gives CDR1 SGHVS, CDR2 FNYEAQ. The CDR3 loop reads CASSLNVMQPQHF. The CDR3, as DNA: TGTGCCAGCAGTTTGAATGTCATGCAGCCCCAGCATTTT.

This clone was found a few times. This specimen includes other DNA sequences encoding the same CDR3. The chain couples TRBV12-5 to TRBJ1-1, with 7 bases lining up with TRBD1. Germline lookup yields CDR1 LGHNT and CDR2 FRNRAP. V was clipped by 6 bases and J by 0 bases; unmatched bases: 4. The CDR3 has 14 residues. The CDR3, as DNA: TGTGCTAGTGGCCTGGGACAGTTGAACACTGAAGCTTTCTTT. Residues: CASGLGQLNTEAFF.

The chain recombines TRBV9 with TRBJ1-3; no firm D call. Per germline, CDR1 SGDLS and CDR2 YYNGEE. V lost 0 bases and J 0 bases, leaving 10 bases between the germline ends. The CDR3 is 16 residues long. The CDR3 spells CASSVVPNHSGNTIYF. The CDR3 DNA reads as TGTGCCAGCAGCGTAGTGCCAAACCACTCTGGAAACACCATATATTTT.

The chain combines TRBV15 with TRBJ1-2; 7 bases match TRBD1. V was pared by 5 bases and J by 0 bases, with 15 bases of the junction left unmatched. The CDR3 length is 18 residues. CDR1 is LNHNV and CDR2 is YYDKDF in the germline V gene (reference sequence). The CDR3 spells CATSPKGGTVTSNYGYTF. The DNA for the CDR3 is TGTGCCACCAGCCCAAAGGGGGGGACAGTCACTTCTAACTATGGCTACACCTTC.

This clone was detected a few times. V is TRBV15 and J is TRBJ2-1; D not certain. The CDR3 consists of 14 residues. Germline V gene data show CDR1 as LNHNV and CDR2 as YYDKDF (reference sequence). Trimming removed 7 bases at V and 6 bases at J, with 16 bases between. CDR3 loop: CATNQENVRNEQFF. CDR3 sequence (DNA): TGTGCCACCAATCAGGAAAACGTCCGCAATGAGCAGTTCTTC.

The genes are TRBV5-4 and TRBJ2-1, with D maybe TRBD1 (6 bases). CDR1 is SGHNT, CDR2 YYREEE, per germline (reference sequence). V was cut by 4 bases and J by 6 bases, with 14 bases left in between. This CDR3 comprises 14 residues. DNA for the CDR3: TGTGCCAGCAGCGCACAGACAGGAACCAATGAGCAGTTCTTC. Its protein product is CASSAQTGTNEQFF.

The chain is built from TRBV4-3 and TRBJ1-1; D ambiguous. Trimming removed 0 bases at V and 6 bases at J, with 11 bases between. CDR1 is LGHNA, CDR2 YSLEER, per germline. This CDR3 has 14 residues. CDR3 region: CASSQDLERPEAFF. CDR3 bases: TGCGCCAGCAGCCAAGATCTGGAAAGGCCTGAAGCTTTCTTT.

This clone was found a few times. The chain is built from TRBV7-9 and TRBJ1-1; weak D call: TRBD1 (5 bases). The germline gives CDR1 SEHNR, CDR2 FQNEAQ (reference sequence). The CDR3 contains 14 residues. V dropped 5 bases and J dropped 1 base, with 11 bases sitting between them. In nucleotides, the CDR3 is TGTGCCAGCAGCCCAACCGGACAGAACACTGAAGCTTTCTTT. Amino acids: CASSPTGQNTEAFF. Combining the CDR3 with reference TRBV7-9 and TRBJ1-1 gives the whole variable domain DTGVSQNPRHKITKRGQNVTFRCDPISEHNRLYWYRQTLGQGPEFLTYFQNEAQLEKSRLLSDRFSAERPKGSFSTLEIQRTEQGDSAMYLCASSPTGQNTEAFFGQGTRLTVV.

This chain connects TRBV7-2 to TRBJ2-7, with D perhaps being TRBD1 or TRBD2 (6 bases each). The germline V and J ends were trimmed by 0 bases and 2 bases, with 14 bases remaining between them. This CDR3 region has 16 residues. Germline CDR1 SGHTA, CDR2 FQGNSA. DNA for the CDR3: TGTGCCAGCAGCTTAGCGGCGGCGGGACAAACCTACGAGCAGTACTTC. Residues: CASSLAAAGQTYEQYF. The whole variable domain, filled in from reference TRBV7-2 and TRBJ2-7, reads GAGVSQSPSNKVTEKGKDVELRCDPISGHTALYWYRQSLGQGLEFLIYFQGNSAPDKSGLPSDRFSAERTGGSVSTLTIQRTQQEDSAVYLCASSLAAAGQTYEQYFGPGTRLTVT.

This clone was detected a few times. This same CDR3 is encoded by further DNA sequences in the sample. The rearrangement uses TRBV4-3 and TRBJ2-7, with TRBD1 matching over 7 bases. The CDR3 has 15 residues. The V gene's germline CDR1 is LGHNA and CDR2 YSLEER. J gave up 2 bases and V 2 bases, and 6 bases lay outside the gene matches. The CDR3 DNA reads TGCGCCAGCAGCCAACATCGGGACAGCACCTACGAGCAGTACTTC. This sequence encodes CASSQHRDSTYEQYF.

The rearrangement links TRBV11-1 to TRBJ1-1; D is unresolved. The germline CDR1 and CDR2 sequences are SGHAT and FQDESV (reference sequence). Between the trimmed V and J ends, which lost 4 bases and 0 bases, there was a span of 9 bases. The CDR3 length is 14 residues. The CDR3 loop is CASSSQLLNTEAFF. The DNA of the CDR3 is TGTGCCAGCAGCTCACAGCTGTTGAACACTGAAGCTTTCTTT.

The V call is TRBV9, the J call TRBJ2-7; 12 nucleotides line up with TRBD2. The CDR3 extends over 17 amino acids. V dropped 4 bases and J dropped 0; count of bases not matched to a gene: 8. Germline values: CDR1 SGDLS, CDR2 YYNGEE. The CDR3 nucleotides are TGTGCCAGCAGCCCGACCCGACTAGCGGGAGTCTCCTACGAGCAGTACTTC. Translation: CASSPTRLAGVSYEQYF.

In its sample, this clone was seen a few times. V and J are TRBV4-1 and TRBJ2-1; 8 bases line up with TRBD2. The CDR3 is made up of 17 amino acids. V was clipped by 2 bases and J by 6 bases; unmatched bases: 12. In germline, CDR1 is MGHRA, CDR2 YSYEKL. The CDR3, as DNA: TGCGCCAGCAGCCAACTGAGAGCGGGAGTAGTTCTCAATGAGCAGTTCTTC. This translates into CASSQLRAGVVLNEQFF.